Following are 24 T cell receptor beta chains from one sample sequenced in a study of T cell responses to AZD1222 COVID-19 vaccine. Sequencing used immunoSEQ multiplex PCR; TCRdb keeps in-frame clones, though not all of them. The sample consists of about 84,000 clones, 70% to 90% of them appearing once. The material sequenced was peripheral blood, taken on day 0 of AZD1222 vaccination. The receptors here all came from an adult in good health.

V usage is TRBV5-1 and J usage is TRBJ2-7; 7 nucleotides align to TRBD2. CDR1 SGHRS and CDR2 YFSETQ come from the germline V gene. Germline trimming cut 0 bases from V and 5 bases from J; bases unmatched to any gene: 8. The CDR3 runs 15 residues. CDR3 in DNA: TGCGCCAGCAGCTTGGAGGGGCTAGCGGTCCACGAGCAGTACTTC. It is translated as CASSLEGLAVHEQYF.

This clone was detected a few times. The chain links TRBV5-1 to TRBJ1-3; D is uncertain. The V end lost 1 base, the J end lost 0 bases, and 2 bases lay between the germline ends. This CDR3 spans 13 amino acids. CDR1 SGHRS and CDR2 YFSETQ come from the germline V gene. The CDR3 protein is CASSLNSGNTIYF. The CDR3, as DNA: TGCGCCAGCAGCTTGAACTCTGGAAACACCATATATTTT.

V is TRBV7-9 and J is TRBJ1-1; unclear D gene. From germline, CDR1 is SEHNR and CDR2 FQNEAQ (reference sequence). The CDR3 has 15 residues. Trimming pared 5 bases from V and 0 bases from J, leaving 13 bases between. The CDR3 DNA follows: TGTGCCAGCAGCACGCATACCCGTATGAACACTGAAGCTTTCTTT. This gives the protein CASSTHTRMNTEAFF.

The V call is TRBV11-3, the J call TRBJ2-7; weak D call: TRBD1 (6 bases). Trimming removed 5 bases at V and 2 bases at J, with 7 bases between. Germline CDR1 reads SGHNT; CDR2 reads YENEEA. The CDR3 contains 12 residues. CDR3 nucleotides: TGTGCCAGCAGCGGGGACACCTACGAGCAGTACTTC. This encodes CASSGDTYEQYF.

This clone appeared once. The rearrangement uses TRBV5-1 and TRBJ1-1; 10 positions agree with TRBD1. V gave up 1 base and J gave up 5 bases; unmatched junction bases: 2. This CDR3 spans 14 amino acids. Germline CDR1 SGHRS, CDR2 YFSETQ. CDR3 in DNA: TGCGCCAGCAGCTTGCCGGGACAGGGGACTGAAGCTTTCTTT. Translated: CASSLPGQGTEAFF.

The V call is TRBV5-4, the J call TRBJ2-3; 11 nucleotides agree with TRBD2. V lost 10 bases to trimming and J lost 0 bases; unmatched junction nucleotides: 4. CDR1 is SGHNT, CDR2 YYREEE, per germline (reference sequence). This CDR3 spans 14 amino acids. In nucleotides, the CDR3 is TGTGCCGCCCGGACTAGCGGGAGCACAGATACGCAGTATTTT. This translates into CAARTSGSTDTQYF.

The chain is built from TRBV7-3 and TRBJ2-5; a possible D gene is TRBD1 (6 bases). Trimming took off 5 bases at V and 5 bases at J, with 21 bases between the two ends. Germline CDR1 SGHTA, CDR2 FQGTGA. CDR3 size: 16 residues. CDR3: CASSHGSGSRGETQYF. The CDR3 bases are TGTGCCAGCAGCCATGGGAGCGGTTCTAGGGGGGAGACCCAGTACTTC.

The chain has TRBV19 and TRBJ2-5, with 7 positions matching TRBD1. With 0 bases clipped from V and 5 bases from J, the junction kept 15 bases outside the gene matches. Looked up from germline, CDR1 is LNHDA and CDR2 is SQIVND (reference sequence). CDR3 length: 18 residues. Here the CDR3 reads CASSIDRSVAGGSETQYF. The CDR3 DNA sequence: TGTGCCAGTAGTATAGATCGTTCGGTGGCAGGGGGTTCGGAGACCCAGTACTTC.

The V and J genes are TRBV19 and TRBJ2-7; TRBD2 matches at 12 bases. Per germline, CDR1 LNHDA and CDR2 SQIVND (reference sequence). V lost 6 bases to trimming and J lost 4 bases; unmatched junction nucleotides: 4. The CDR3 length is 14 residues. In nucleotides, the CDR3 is TGTGCCAGTAGACAACTAGCGGGAGGATACGAGCAGTACTTC. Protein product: CASRQLAGGYEQYF.

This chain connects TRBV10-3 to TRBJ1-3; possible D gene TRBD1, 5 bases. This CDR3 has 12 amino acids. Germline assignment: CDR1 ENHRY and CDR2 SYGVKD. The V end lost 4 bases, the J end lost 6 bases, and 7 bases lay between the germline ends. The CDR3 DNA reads TGTGCCATCAGTGGAGGGGAAAACACCATATATTTT. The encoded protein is CAISGGENTIYF.

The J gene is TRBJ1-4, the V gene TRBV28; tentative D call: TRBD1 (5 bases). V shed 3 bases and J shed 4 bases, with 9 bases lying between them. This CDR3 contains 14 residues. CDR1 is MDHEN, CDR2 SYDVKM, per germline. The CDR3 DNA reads TGTGCCAGCAGTTTTGGGGGAGGTAATGAAAAACTGTTTTTT. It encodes CASSFGGGNEKLFF.

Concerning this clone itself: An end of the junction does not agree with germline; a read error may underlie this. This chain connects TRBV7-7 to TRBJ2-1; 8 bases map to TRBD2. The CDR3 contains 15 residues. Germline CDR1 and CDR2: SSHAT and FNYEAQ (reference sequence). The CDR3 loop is CASSLSGSPYNEQFF. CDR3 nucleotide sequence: TGTGCTAGCAGCTTAAGCGGGAGCCCCTACAATGAGCAGTTCTTC.

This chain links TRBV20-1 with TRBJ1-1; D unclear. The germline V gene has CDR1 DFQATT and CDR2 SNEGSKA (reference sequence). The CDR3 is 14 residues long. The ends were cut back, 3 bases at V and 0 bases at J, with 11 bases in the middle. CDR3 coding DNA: TGCAGTGCTAGTCGGTCGCGGATGAACACTGAAGCTTTCTTT. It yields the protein CSASRSRMNTEAFF.

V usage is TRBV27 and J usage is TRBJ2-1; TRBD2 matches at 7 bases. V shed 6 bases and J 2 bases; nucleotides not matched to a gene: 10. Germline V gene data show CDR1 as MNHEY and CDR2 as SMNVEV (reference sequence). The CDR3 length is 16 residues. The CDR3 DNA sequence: TGTGCCAGCAGACTCCTCGGACTAGGGCCCTACAATGAGCAGTTCTTC. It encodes CASRLLGLGPYNEQFF.

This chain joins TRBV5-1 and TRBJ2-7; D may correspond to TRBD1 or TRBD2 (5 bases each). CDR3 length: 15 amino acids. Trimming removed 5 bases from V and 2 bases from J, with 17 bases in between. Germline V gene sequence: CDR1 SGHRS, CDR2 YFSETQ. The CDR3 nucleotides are TGCGCCAGCAGTTATCCTCTCCAGGGAGCCTACGAGCAGTACTTC. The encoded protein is CASSYPLQGAYEQYF.

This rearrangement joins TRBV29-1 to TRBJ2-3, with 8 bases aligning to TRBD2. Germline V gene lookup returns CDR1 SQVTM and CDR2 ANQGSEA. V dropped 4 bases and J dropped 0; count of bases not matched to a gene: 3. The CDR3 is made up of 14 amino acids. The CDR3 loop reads CSVVPSGSTDTQYF. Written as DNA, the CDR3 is TGCAGCGTTGTTCCTAGCGGGAGCACAGATACGCAGTATTTT.

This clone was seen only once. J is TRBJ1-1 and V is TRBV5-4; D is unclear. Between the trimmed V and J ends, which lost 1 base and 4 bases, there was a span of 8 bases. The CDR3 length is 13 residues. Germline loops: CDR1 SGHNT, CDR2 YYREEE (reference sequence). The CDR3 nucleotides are TGTGCCAGCAGCTTGCGTGGGGTCACTGAAGCTTTCTTT. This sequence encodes CASSLRGVTEAFF.

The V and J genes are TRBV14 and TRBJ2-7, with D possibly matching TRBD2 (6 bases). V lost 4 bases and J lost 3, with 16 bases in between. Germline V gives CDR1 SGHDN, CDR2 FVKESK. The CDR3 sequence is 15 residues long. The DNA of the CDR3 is TGTGCCAGCAGCCCGAGACGGGACTTCCGCTACGAGCAGTACTTC. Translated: CASSPRRDFRYEQYF.

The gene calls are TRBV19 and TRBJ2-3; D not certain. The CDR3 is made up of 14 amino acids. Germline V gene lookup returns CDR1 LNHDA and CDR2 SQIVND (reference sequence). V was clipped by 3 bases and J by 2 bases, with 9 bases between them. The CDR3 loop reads CASSIGHPTDTQYF. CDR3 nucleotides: TGTGCCAGTAGTATTGGGCACCCCACAGATACGCAGTATTTT.

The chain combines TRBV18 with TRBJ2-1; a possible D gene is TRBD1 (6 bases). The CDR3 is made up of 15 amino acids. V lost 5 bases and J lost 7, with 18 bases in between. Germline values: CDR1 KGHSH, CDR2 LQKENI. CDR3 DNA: TGTGCCAGCTCAGCGCTAGCAGGGGCAGCGAATGAGCAGTTCTTC. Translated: CASSALAGAANEQFF.

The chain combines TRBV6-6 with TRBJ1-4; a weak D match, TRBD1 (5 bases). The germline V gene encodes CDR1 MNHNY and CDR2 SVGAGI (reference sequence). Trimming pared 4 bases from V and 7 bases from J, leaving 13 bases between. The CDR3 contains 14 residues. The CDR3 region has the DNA TGTGCCAGCAGTTTAGGTCAGGGCGGTGAAAAACTGTTTTTT. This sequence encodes CASSLGQGGEKLFF.

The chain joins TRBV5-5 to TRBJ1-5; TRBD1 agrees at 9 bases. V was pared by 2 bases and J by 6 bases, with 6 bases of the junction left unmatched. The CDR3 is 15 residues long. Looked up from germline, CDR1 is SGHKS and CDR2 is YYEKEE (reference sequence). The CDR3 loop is CASSLLDRGIQPQHF. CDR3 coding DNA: TGTGCCAGCAGCTTACTGGACAGGGGAATTCAGCCCCAGCATTTT.

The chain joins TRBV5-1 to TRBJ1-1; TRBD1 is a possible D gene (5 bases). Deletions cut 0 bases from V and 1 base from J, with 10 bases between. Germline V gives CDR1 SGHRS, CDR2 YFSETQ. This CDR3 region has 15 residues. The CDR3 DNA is TGCGCCAGCAGCTTGGGCGACAGACCGAACACTGAAGCTTTCTTT. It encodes CASSLGDRPNTEAFF.

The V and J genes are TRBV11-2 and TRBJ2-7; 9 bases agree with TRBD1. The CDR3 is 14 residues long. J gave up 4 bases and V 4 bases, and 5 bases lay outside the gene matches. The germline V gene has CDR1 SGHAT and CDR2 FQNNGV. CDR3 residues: CASSSGTGSYEQYF. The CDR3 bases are TGTGCCAGCAGCTCCGGGACAGGGTCATACGAGCAGTACTTC. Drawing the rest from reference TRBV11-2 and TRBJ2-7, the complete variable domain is EAGVAQSPRYKIIEKRQSVAFWCNPISGHATLYWYQQILGQGPKLLIQFQNNGVVDDSQLPKDRFSAERLKGVDSTLKIQPAKLEDSAVYLCASSSGTGSYEQYFGPGTRLTVT.